The next 26 T cell receptor beta chains were all read from a single sample in a study of shared clonotypes between healthy human individuals. The data were produced by immunoSEQ multiplex PCR, yet TCRdb's version contains in-frame clones alone and is incomplete. The sample records around 1,100,000 clones, approximately 77% being singletons. The sequencing sample was made of memory CD4+ T cells from PBMCs. Subset denoted: CD45RA-negative fraction. These receptors were taken from a man in his late teens or twenties in good health. Some clones in this sample may be carry-over from other donors' samples.

CDR3 residues: CASSPPGTDYEQYF. The CDR3 nucleotides read TGTGCCAGCTCACCCCCGGGGACAGACTACGAGCAGTACTTC. The V call is TRBV18, the J call TRBJ2-7; 7 bases are shared with TRBD1. The V gene's germline CDR1 is KGHSH and CDR2 LQKENI. After removal of 3 bases from V and 3 bases from J, the junction contained 5 bases not matched to a gene. The CDR3 has 14 residues.

In DNA form, the CDR3 reads TGTGCCAGCAGTCCACCGGGACAGGGTTTTCAGCCCCAGCATTTT. Its protein product is CASSPPGQGFQPQHF. This chain connects TRBV7-9 to TRBJ1-5; 9 bases fit TRBD1. Trimming at V came to 6 bases and at J to 6 bases, leaving 9 bases not matched to a gene. The CDR3 has 15 residues. The germline CDR1 and CDR2 sequences are SEHNR and FQNEAQ (reference sequence).

The chain carries TRBV11-1 and TRBJ1-4; no firm D call. V was clipped by 6 bases and J by 0 bases, with 11 bases between them. The CDR3 covers 15 residues. The germline V gene encodes CDR1 SGHAT and CDR2 FQDESV (reference sequence). CDR3 coding DNA: TGTGCCAGCAGTCACCGTTCCACAACTAATGAAAAACTGTTTTTT. Encoded protein: CASSHRSTTNEKLFF. The full variable domain, its missing parts supplied by reference TRBV11-1 and TRBJ1-4, is EAEVAQSPRYKITEKSQAVAFWCDPISGHATLYWYRQILGQGPELLVQFQDESVVDDSQLPKDRFSAERLKGVDSTLKIQPAELGDSAMYLCASSHRSTTNEKLFFGSGTQLSVL.

For this clone: Different DNA sequences within this sample yield the same CDR3. This chain links TRBV5-1 with TRBJ2-3; TRBD1 is a possible D gene (6 bases). The V and J ends lost 4 bases and 2 bases respectively, with 14 bases between them. This CDR3 has 15 residues. From germline, CDR1 is SGHRS and CDR2 YFSETQ. The CDR3 protein is CASSLGTPDTDTQYF. The DNA of the CDR3 is TGCGCCAGCAGCCTCGGGACACCGGACACAGATACGCAGTATTTT.

J is TRBJ1-2 and V is TRBV7-2; TRBD1 matches at 8 bases. The V gene end was trimmed by 4 bases and the J gene end by 2 bases; junction bases not matched to a gene: 6. Germline CDR1 SGHTA, CDR2 FQGNSA. The CDR3 totals 15 residues. CDR3 region: CASSSRTGLNYGYTF. The CDR3 bases are TGTGCCAGCAGCTCCCGGACAGGGTTGAACTATGGCTACACCTTC.

Remarks on this clone: Given a much more abundant clone one base away, this may be a read error. The same CDR3 arises from other DNA sequences in this sample as well. The chain carries TRBV7-2 and TRBJ2-1; TRBD2 agrees at 12 bases. Germline V CDR1 and CDR2: SGHTA, FQGNSA. The CDR3 runs 15 residues. Losses at the gene ends were 3 bases for V and 5 bases for J; bases not matched to a gene: 2. The CDR3 loop reads CASSLGLAGNNEQFF. DNA for the CDR3: TGTGCCAGCAGCTTGGGACTAGCGGGCAACAATGAGCAGTTCTTC.

V and J are TRBV30 and TRBJ2-7; 7 bases align to TRBD2. V gave up 0 bases and J gave up 7 bases; unmatched junction bases: 6. The CDR3 loop spans 13 amino acids. The germline CDR1 and CDR2 sequences are GTSNPN and SVGIG (reference sequence). The CDR3 sequence: CAWSVAGPVEQYF. The CDR3 DNA follows: TGTGCCTGGAGTGTAGCGGGACCAGTAGAGCAGTACTTC.

This clone has just a few counts. The rearrangement joins TRBV2 to TRBJ1-1; a weak D match, TRBD1 (6 bases). V gave up 6 bases and J gave up 7 bases, with 9 bases separating them. Germline loops: CDR1 SNHLY, CDR2 FYNNEI. CDR3 size: 11 residues. CDR3 residues: CASRQQGEAFF. The DNA of the CDR3 is TGTGCCAGCAGGCAACAGGGTGAAGCTTTCTTT.

V usage is TRBV19 and J usage is TRBJ2-7; no definite D call. In germline, CDR1 is LNHDA, CDR2 SQIVND (reference sequence). V dropped 6 bases and J dropped 4 bases, with 22 bases sitting between them. CDR3 length: 16 residues. CDR3 sequence reads: CASSSGPAALIYEQYF. DNA for the CDR3: TGTGCCAGTAGCTCTGGTCCAGCCGCCCTGATTTACGAGCAGTACTTC. Full variable domain (outside the CDR3, taken from reference TRBV19 and TRBJ2-7): DGGITQSPKYLFRKEGQNVTLSCEQNLNHDAMYWYRQDPGQGLRLIYYSQIVNDFQKGDIAEGYSVSREKKESFPLTVTSAQKNPTAFYLCASSSGPAALIYEQYFGPGTRLTVT.

The chain has TRBV28 and TRBJ2-7; 9 positions match TRBD1. Germline V lookup: CDR1 MDHEN, CDR2 SYDVKM. This CDR3 region has 15 residues. The ends lost 6 bases at V and 2 bases at J; junction bases unmatched: 8. The CDR3 sequence is CASSTPGTGTYEQYF. CDR3 sequence (DNA): TGTGCCAGCAGCACCCCCGGGACAGGGACCTACGAGCAGTACTTC.

Ten or more counts support this clone. CDR3 amino acids: CASSLGGRVGEQYF. In DNA, the CDR3 is TGTGCCAGCAGCTTAGGGGGGAGGGTAGGCGAGCAGTACTTC. The rearrangement links TRBV5-4 to TRBJ2-7; possible D gene TRBD2, 7 bases. The CDR3 loop spans 14 amino acids. Germline loops: CDR1 SGHNT, CDR2 YYREEE (reference sequence). Trimming left V 2 bases short and J 6 bases short, with 15 bases between.

This sequence joins TRBV21-1 and TRBJ2-3. TRBV21-1 constitutes a pseudogene. CDR3 length: 16 amino acids. The CDR3 is CASHARTSSSTDTQYF. CDR3 bases: TGTGCCAGCCACGCAAGAACCAGCTCTAGCACAGATACGCAGTATTTT.

The chain carries TRBV28 and TRBJ2-7; 9 nucleotides align to TRBD1. CDR1 and CDR2 from the germline V gene are MDHEN and SYDVKM. This CDR3 comprises 14 residues. V lost 6 bases and J lost 6; bases outside the gene matches: 9. CDR3 nucleotides: TGTGCCAGCAGCCGTTGGGGACAGGGTGTCGAGCAGTACTTC. Translated, it gives CASSRWGQGVEQYF.

The chain combines TRBV5-1 with TRBJ2-2; D uncertain. V dropped 3 bases and J dropped 4 bases, with 7 bases sitting between them. This CDR3 is built from 13 residues. From germline, CDR1 is SGHRS and CDR2 YFSETQ. CDR3 nucleotide sequence: TGCGCCAGCAGCTCGGAACTCACCGGGGAGCTGTTTTTT. Amino acids: CASSSELTGELFF.

CDR3: CASSLKPGTGTEAFF. DNA of the CDR3: TGTGCCAGCAGCTTAAAGCCCGGGACAGGGACTGAAGCTTTCTTT. The chain recombines TRBV7-6 with TRBJ1-1, with 9 bases that match TRBD1. CDR1 and CDR2 from the germline V gene are SGHVS and FNYEAQ. V shed 2 bases and J 5 bases; nucleotides not matched to a gene: 6. The CDR3 is 15 residues long.

This chain links TRBV9 with TRBJ1-1; TRBD1 aligns across 7 bases. This CDR3 comprises 14 residues. The ends lost 4 bases at V and 4 bases at J; junction bases unmatched: 7. Germline loops: CDR1 SGDLS, CDR2 YYNGEE. The CDR3 is CASSPMTGSTEAFF. CDR3 in DNA: TGTGCCAGCAGCCCGATGACAGGGTCCACTGAAGCTTTCTTT. Using reference TRBV9 and TRBJ1-1 for the parts outside the CDR3, the full variable domain is DSGVTQTPKHLITATGQRVTLRCSPRSGDLSVYWYQQSLDQGLQFLIQYYNGEERAKGNILERFSAQQFPDLHSELNLSSLELGDSALYFCASSPMTGSTEAFFGQGTRLTVV.

This clone is a singleton in its sample. V gene TRBV14 combines with J gene TRBJ2-5; the D call may be TRBD1 or TRBD2 (6 bases each). Deletions cut 7 bases from V and 5 bases from J, with 14 bases between. Germline CDR1 is SGHDN and CDR2 is FVKESK. The CDR3 consists of 13 residues. CDR3 nucleotide sequence: TGTGCCAGCACCGAAAGGAGGGGGGAGACCCAGTACTTC. This translates into CASTERRGETQYF.

This clone was seen only once. This chain links TRBV5-1 with TRBJ2-2, with 11 positions matching TRBD1. V shed 4 bases and J 2 bases; nucleotides not matched to a gene: 7. Germline V gene data show CDR1 as SGHRS and CDR2 as YFSETQ. The CDR3 is made up of 17 amino acids. CDR3 region: CASSPQGQGGNTGELFF. The CDR3 nucleotides are TGCGCCAGCAGCCCACAGGGACAGGGGGGAAACACCGGGGAGCTGTTTTTT.

This clone was picked up a small number of times. The chain employs TRBV5-1 and TRBJ2-5; the D gene is possibly TRBD1 (6 bases). CDR3 length: 12 amino acids. Trimming pared 5 bases from V and 11 bases from J, leaving 16 bases between. Per the germline V gene, CDR1 is SGHRS and CDR2 is YFSETQ. The CDR3 loop is CASSSQGWGQYF. In DNA, the CDR3 is TGCGCCAGCAGTTCACAGGGATGGGGGCAGTACTTC.

As DNA, the CDR3 is TGTGCCAGCAGCCCTGGCCCGGGACTAGCGGGAGCTGAGCAGTTCTTC. It codes for CASSPGPGLAGAEQFF. This rearrangement joins TRBV11-1 to TRBJ2-1; 14 bases align to TRBD2. V was pared by 5 bases and J by 9 bases, with 9 bases of the junction left unmatched. The CDR3 extends over 16 amino acids. The germline gives CDR1 SGHAT, CDR2 FQDESV (reference sequence). The variable domain in full, with the rest retrieved from reference TRBV11-1 and TRBJ2-1, is EAEVAQSPRYKITEKSQAVAFWCDPISGHATLYWYRQILGQGPELLVQFQDESVVDDSQLPKDRFSAERLKGVDSTLKIQPAELGDSAMYLCASSPGPGLAGAEQFFGPGTRLTVL.

This clone appeared a few times. The chain has TRBV7-8 and TRBJ2-5; 8 bases fit TRBD2. CDR1 is SGHVS and CDR2 is FQNEAQ in the germline V gene. The J segment lost 5 bases and the V segment lost 1 base, leaving 6 bases of the junction unmatched. The CDR3 runs to 15 residues. The CDR3 loop reads CASSLVAGLQETQYF. The CDR3 bases are TGTGCCAGCAGCTTAGTAGCGGGACTCCAGGAGACCCAGTACTTC.

This clone appeared a few times. This rearrangement joins TRBV4-2 to TRBJ1-1, with unresolved D. This CDR3 contains 17 residues. CDR1 is LGHNA, CDR2 YNFKEQ, per germline. V lost 1 base to trimming and J lost 0 bases, with 15 bases between them. CDR3 DNA sequence: TGTGCCAGCAGCCAAGTCGGATCCTTTACTATGAACACTGAAGCTTTCTTT. Amino acids: CASSQVGSFTMNTEAFF.

This clone was counted only a few times. A single base separates this from a much larger clone, so it may be a read error. The sample has other DNA sequences that encode this CDR3 too. The J gene is TRBJ2-5, the V gene TRBV9, with D possibly called TRBD1 or TRBD2 (5 bases each). Germline CDR1 SGDLS, CDR2 YYNGEE. The CDR3 is made up of 13 amino acids. With 3 bases removed from V and 5 bases from J, the gap between germline ends came to 11 bases. Here the CDR3 DNA reads TGTGCCAGCAGCGCCCAGGGCGGGGAGACCCAGTACTTC. Its protein product is CASSAQGGETQYF.

This clone was found many times. The chain joins TRBV6-7 to TRBJ2-4, with 7 bases aligning to TRBD1. TRBV6-7 is an ORF, and what it does is uncertain. The CDR3 has 14 residues. After removal of 0 bases from V and 5 bases from J, the junction contained 1 base not matched to a gene. CDR3 loop: CASSYSTGQNIQYF. CDR3 sequence (DNA): TGTGCCAGCAGTTACTCGACAGGGCAAAACATTCAGTACTTC.

The chain has TRBV27 and TRBJ1-6, with unresolved D. V shed 0 bases and J shed 4 bases, with 13 bases lying between them. The germline V gene has CDR1 MNHEY and CDR2 SMNVEV (reference sequence). The CDR3 sequence is 17 residues long. The CDR3 is CASSLSRLGSYNSPLHF. The CDR3 DNA sequence: TGTGCCAGCAGTTTATCTCGATTGGGTAGTTATAATTCACCCCTCCACTTT.

This clone was observed once. This chain joins TRBV7-9 and TRBJ1-5, with TRBD1 identical over 8 bases. The germline CDR1 and CDR2 sequences are SEHNR and FQNEAQ (reference sequence). This CDR3 region has 13 residues. With V trimmed by 4 bases and J by 11 bases, 7 bases remained unmatched. DNA of the CDR3: TGTGCCAGCAGCTGGACAGGGACGGGGGCCCAGCATTTT. Protein sequence: CASSWTGTGAQHF.